This T cell receptor beta chain derives from a study of post-analysis software for immune sequencing data. Study-wide context: Progressive-relapsing, secondary progressive and relapsing-remitting multiple sclerosis were among the disease courses included.

As to this clonotype: Antigen specificity is unknown.

The length of the CDR3 is 11 residues. Per germline, CDR1 DFQATT and CDR2 SNEGSKA (reference sequence). Unique molecular identifiers were present in the TCR beta cDNA libraries. MiXCR, run by TCRdb on the PCR reads, gives a single entry per CDR3 protein. In the table there are around 260,000 distinct CDR3 sequences, about 38% of which are singletons. General observations from the study: The normalized Chao1 diversity of multiple sclerosis patients was significantly lower than that of controls. Strong co-clustering by F measure linked samples that shared a preparation batch. Roughly 5 TRBV segments (TRBV5-6, TRBV5-1 and TRBV20-1 among them) occurred more frequently in patients than in controls.

The origin of this receptor is a girl aged 5 to 17 with multiple sclerosis. Sequencing was carried out using blood. The chain employs TRBV20-1 and TRBJ2-7, with D tentatively TRBD2 (6 bases). Gene TRBJ2-5 matches the end of the DNA better, so the J call may be wrong. The CDR3 sequence: CSATSRETQYF. In DNA, the CDR3 is TGCAGTGCCACTAGCAGAGAGACCCAGTACTTC.